This TCR delta chain comes out of a study of gamma-delta chains in newborns, infants, children (dated 2019 in TCRdb). Study-wide context: According to the study title, microbial exposure causes polyclonal expansion of innate gammadelta T cells right after birth. How innate gammadelta T cell populations in human newborns were shaped by microbial exposure immediately after birth was investigated in the study.

For CDR1 and CDR2, the germline V gene lists GEAIGNYY and EKD. Measured from the cysteine to the phenylalanine, the CDR3 is 16 residues long. Just the 48-base CDR3 DNA is kept, in frame starting at base 1. Here V drops 1 base and J drops 0 bases, and the junction holds 2 bases not matched to any gene. A few counts support this clone. Its antigen has not been determined. A much larger clone sits a single nucleotide away, making a read error possible. The same CDR3 can be traced to other DNA sequences in this sample. Sequencing instrument: Illumina MiSeq. Clone calls in TCRdb were regenerated from the public reads with CATT, after which identical DNA sequences shared one row. Counted in this sample were roughly 14,000 delta-chain clones; 7.3% of them appeared once. Under 25% of the sample is in the top ten clones.

This TCR was sampled from a child who was a newborn, infant or young child, either healthy, febrile or measles-vaccinated (not recorded which). Input material: blood. The chain uses TRDV2 and TRDJ2, with TRDD3 identical over 9 junction bases. In nucleotide form, the sequence is TGTGCCTGTGACACAATGGGGGATACTTTGACAGCACAACTCTTCTTT. Translated, this gives CACDTMGDTLTAQLFF.